The 19 T cell receptor beta chains below were found in one sample sequenced in a study of spatial heterogeneity in lung cancer. Each CDR3 protein is one row after TCRdb ran MiXCR on the 5' RACE reads. Of about 14,000 distinct CDR3 sequences detected, roughly a tenth appear once; the ten largest clones hold 25% to 35%. Time point described: sample taken at primary tumor resection. Whole RNA from tumor, nontumor lung or frozen PBMC was sequenced unsorted. Sequenced material: PBMCs, taken at surgery. The receptors come from a male donor with early-stage non-small cell lung cancer.

This clonotype was seen a handful of times. The chain is built from TRBV9 and TRBJ2-5, with 7 bases that match TRBD1. Germline lookup yields CDR1 SGDLS and CDR2 YYNGEE. Trimming removed 3 bases from V and 1 base from J; junction bases left unmatched: 3. This CDR3 has 14 amino acids. The CDR3 here is CASSGGQLQETQYF. CDR3 coding DNA: TGTGCCAGCAGCGGGGGACAGCTCCAAGAGACCCAGTACTTC. Together with reference TRBV9 and TRBJ2-5, the CDR3 gives the full variable domain: DSGVTQTPKHLITATGQRVTLRCSPRSGDLSVYWYQQSLDQGLQFLIQYYNGEERAKGNILERFSAQQFPDLHSELNLSSLELGDSALYFCASSGGQLQETQYFGPGTRLLVL.

This clonotype is medium-sized in the sample. The chain uses TRBV4-2 and TRBJ1-4; D not resolved. V lost 3 bases, J lost 0 bases, and 17 bases lay in between. CDR3 length: 18 amino acids. Germline CDR1 is LGHNA and CDR2 is YNFKEQ. For the CDR3, the DNA is TGTGCCAGCAGCCAGGCCCAAGGGCTCACTGCAACTAATGAAAAACTGTTTTTT. Translated: CASSQAQGLTATNEKLFF.

This clonotype has at least ten counts. This chain uses TRBV7-9 with TRBJ2-7, with a weak D call TRBD2 (6 bases). The CDR3 runs to 15 residues. Germline CDR1 reads SEHNR; CDR2 reads FQNEAQ (reference sequence). V lost 0 bases, J lost 4 bases, and 13 bases lay in between. The CDR3 bases are TGTGCCAGCAGCTTAGCGGGACTGGCGGTGTACGAGCAGTACTTC. This sequence encodes CASSLAGLAVYEQYF.

This chain connects TRBV5-4 to TRBJ2-5; D possibly corresponds to TRBD1 (5 bases). CDR1 and CDR2 (germline): SGHNT, YYREEE (reference sequence). There are 14 residues in the CDR3. The germline V and J ends were trimmed by 3 bases and 2 bases, with 11 bases remaining between them. CDR3 sequence: CASSSPTAQETQYF. The CDR3 nucleotides are TGTGCCAGCAGCTCACCGACAGCTCAAGAGACCCAGTACTTC.

This clonotype was picked up many times. This sequence joins TRBV20-1 and TRBJ2-7; 8 nucleotides align to TRBD2. The CDR3 is made up of 15 amino acids. CDR1 and CDR2 from the germline V gene are DFQATT and SNEGSKA (reference sequence). Trimming cost V 4 bases and J 6 bases; bases outside gene matches: 14. CDR3 nucleotide sequence: TGCAGTGCTATCCCCCCAACGGGAGGGCCTAGCGAGCAGTACTTC. It translates to CSAIPPTGGPSEQYF.

This clonotype was recorded many times. CDR3: CASSLAGFGQPQHF. The CDR3 DNA reads TGTGCCAGCAGCTTAGCAGGGTTCGGTCAGCCCCAGCATTTT. This chain connects TRBV7-9 to TRBJ1-5; no clear D. The CDR3 is 14 amino acids. Germline-derived CDR1 and CDR2 are SEHNR and FQNEAQ (reference sequence). The V end lost 0 bases, the J end lost 6 bases, and 9 bases lay between the germline ends.

This clonotype was recorded many times. This chain joins TRBV20-1 and TRBJ1-1, with 7 positions matching TRBD1. V trimming: 5 bases; J trimming: 5 bases; junction bases outside the gene matches: 8. The CDR3 consists of 13 residues. Germline CDR1 is DFQATT and CDR2 is SNEGSKA (reference sequence). CDR3 coding DNA: TGCAGTGCTGTCCCCGACAGGGTGACTGAAGCTTTCTTT. Protein product: CSAVPDRVTEAFF.

This clonotype was counted at least ten times. The rearrangement joins TRBV7-2 to TRBJ2-7; TRBD2 agrees at 9 bases. This CDR3 has 15 amino acids. V lost 4 bases and J lost 3; bases outside the gene matches: 7. Germline-derived CDR1 and CDR2 are SGHTA and FQGNSA. CDR3 sequence: CASSSTSGLIYEQYF. For the CDR3, the DNA is TGTGCCAGCAGCTCGACTAGCGGACTTATCTACGAGCAGTACTTC.

This clonotype was found many times. The chain combines TRBV6-5 with TRBJ1-1, with D perhaps matching TRBD1 (6 bases). Between the trimmed V and J ends, which lost 2 bases and 4 bases, there was a span of 14 bases. The V gene's germline CDR1 is MNHEY and CDR2 SVGAGI. CDR3 length: 15 amino acids. The CDR3 coding sequence is TGTGCCAGCAGTTACACCAACAGGGTTCCCACTGAAGCTTTCTTT. Translated: CASSYTNRVPTEAFF.

This clonotype was detected ten times or more. This rearrangement joins TRBV18 to TRBJ2-7; tentatively, D is TRBD1 or TRBD2 (5 bases each). Germline CDR1 reads KGHSH; CDR2 reads LQKENI. The CDR3 consists of 15 residues. V lost 6 bases and J 2 bases, leaving 17 bases between the germline ends. This CDR3 reads CASSPWDLGAYEQYF. DNA of the CDR3: TGTGCCAGCTCCCCCTGGGACCTCGGCGCCTACGAGCAGTACTTC.

This clonotype came up many times. V and J are TRBV18 and TRBJ1-1, with 7 bases lining up with TRBD1. The trim removed 6 bases at V and 9 bases at J, leaving 10 bases unmatched. Germline-derived CDR1 and CDR2 are KGHSH and LQKENI. The CDR3 loop spans 13 amino acids. The CDR3 loop is CASSPGRDSQAFF. The CDR3 region has the DNA TGTGCCAGCTCTCCCGGCAGGGACAGCCAAGCTTTCTTT.

This clonotype is classed as medium-sized. The genes are TRBV20-1 and TRBJ2-7; TRBD1 aligns across 8 bases. The CDR3 length is 15 residues. Germline CDR1 and CDR2: DFQATT and SNEGSKA (reference sequence). J lost 0 bases, V lost 2 bases, and 6 bases had no gene match. CDR3 in amino acids: CSARRGQGSSYEQYF. As DNA, the CDR3 is TGCAGTGCTAGAAGAGGACAGGGAAGCTCCTACGAGCAGTACTTC.

This clonotype was seen repeatedly, ten times or more. This chain joins TRBV9 and TRBJ2-3; 8 bases line up with TRBD1. This CDR3 spans 14 amino acids. CDR1 is SGDLS, CDR2 YYNGEE, per germline. V lost 0 bases and J lost 5; bases outside the gene matches: 2. CDR3 in amino acids: CASSVAGQGDTQYF. For the CDR3, the DNA is TGTGCCAGCAGCGTAGCCGGACAGGGAGATACGCAGTATTTT.

This clonotype has a count of ten or more. The rearrangement joins TRBV19 to TRBJ2-5; the D is unclear. The CDR3 consists of 16 residues. Trimming stripped 0 bases from V and 1 base from J, with 12 bases between. The germline V gene encodes CDR1 LNHDA and CDR2 SQIVND (reference sequence). The CDR3 region has the DNA TGTGCCAGTAGTATAGATTTTAGTAGATTCCAAGAGACCCAGTACTTC. Its translation: CASSIDFSRFQETQYF.

This chain uses TRBV5-5 with TRBJ2-3; D remains ambiguous. Per germline, CDR1 SGHKS and CDR2 YYEKEE (reference sequence). This CDR3 has 14 residues. The V end lost 3 bases, the J end lost 1 base, and 9 bases lay between the germline ends. The DNA for the CDR3 is TGTGCCAGCAGCTCGGTTGTAGGCACAGATACGCAGTATTTT. Protein product: CASSSVVGTDTQYF.

This clonotype was seen many times. This chain connects TRBV19 to TRBJ2-3; D is possibly TRBD1 or TRBD2 (5 bases each). V was clipped by 10 bases and J by 0 bases, with 17 bases between them. The germline gives CDR1 LNHDA, CDR2 SQIVND (reference sequence). The CDR3 consists of 15 residues. CDR3 residues: CAISRDLLSTDTQYF. In nucleotides, the CDR3 is TGTGCCATTAGCCGGGACCTTCTTAGCACAGATACGCAGTATTTT.

This rearrangement joins TRBV5-1 to TRBJ1-5; D not resolved. CDR1 is SGHRS and CDR2 is YFSETQ in the germline V gene. With 0 bases removed from V and 4 bases from J, the gap between germline ends came to 14 bases. The CDR3 sequence is 16 residues long. Here the CDR3 reads CASSLGPTGRNQPQHF. The CDR3 region has the DNA TGCGCCAGCAGCTTGGGTCCAACCGGGCGGAATCAGCCCCAGCATTTT.

This clonotype was found many times. One end of the junction is discordant with germline, which a read error may explain. The V and J genes are TRBV5-1 and TRBJ2-5, with a weak D call TRBD1 (5 bases). There are 14 residues in the CDR3. In germline, CDR1 is SGHRS, CDR2 YFSETQ. The CDR3: CASRLATAKETQYF. In DNA form, the CDR3 reads TGCGCCAGCAGATTGGCGACAGCCAAGGAGACCCAGTACTTC.

A few counts support this clonotype. The rearrangement uses TRBV30 and TRBJ2-2; 14 nucleotides match TRBD2. Per germline, CDR1 GTSNPN and CDR2 SVGIG (reference sequence). The CDR3 is 18 residues long. V dropped 3 bases and J dropped 1; count of bases not matched to a gene: 7. The CDR3 DNA sequence: TGTGCCTGGAGCCCGGGACTAGCGGGGGTCCAGAACACCGGGGAGCTGTTTTTT. It yields the protein CAWSPGLAGVQNTGELFF.